The entry that follows covers one T cell receptor beta chain sequence. The antigen is undetermined. The data derive from a study of T cell repertoires in cytomegalovirus infection. Trimming took off 7 bases at V and 6 bases at J, with 11 bases between the two ends. This CDR3 region has 12 residues. Germline CDR1 and CDR2: MGHDK and SYGVNS. Findings and caveats of the study: Pooled public TCR beta family frequency picked out CMV carriers with the relevant HLA.

MiXCR was run by TCRdb on the reads, yielding one entry per CDR3 protein. This table holds approximately 1,000,000 distinct CDR3 sequences, approximately 30% found once. This specimen was cultured CD8+ T cells from PBMCs, taken from culture after CMV antigen stimulation. The receptor was isolated from a human donor in good health (CMV status not recorded). Some clones in this sample may be carry-over from other donors' samples. The gene calls are TRBV25-1 and TRBJ2-3; possibly TRBD1 for D (5 bases). Here the CDR3 DNA reads TGTGCCAGCACCGGACACCGGGATACGCAGTATTTT. Its protein product is CASTGHRDTQYF.